These T cell receptor beta chains were read from a single sample in a study of cytomegalovirus exposure and HLA in healthy donors. Using immunoSEQ multiplex PCR, the repertoire was profiled, and TCRdb retains in-frame clones only, with some absent. The sample has 100,000 to 150,000 clones; approximately 78% are singletons. Sequenced sample: PBMCs. These receptors originate from a woman aged 25 to 39 in good health and CMV-seronegative. The conserved cysteine and the conserved F or W are not part of the CDR3 here.

v_call cdr3_aa
TRBV7-2 ASSLDKAVQETQY
TRBV7-8 ASSQTSGTREQY
TRBV6-5 ASSRDSGYEQY
TRBV7-2 ASSLSPRGATDTQY
TRBV6-5 ASSYSGSSGNTIY
TRBV4-1 ASSQDIGAGGWWEQF
TRBV11-3 ASSFDPGSTHGPYNEQF
TRBV19 ASSIGVEDLYYEQY
TRBV6-6 ASNTLGGTGNTIY
TRBV30 AWSQGSSWTQY
TRBV30 AWSVRYEQY
TRBV27 ASARRDGETQY
TRBV19 ASSIGHLSNQPQH
TRBV19 ASSIPGQGTNLRY
TRBV19 ASSYDRGNQPQH
TRBV19 ATRQGPPYGYT
TRBV6-6 ASTEQGSVYNSPLH
TRBV5-1 ASSVRDSAYGYT
TRBV19 ASRRTGVVVYGYT
TRBV5-1 ASSPQVQGSGYEQF
TRBV11-3 ASSFILPQGADQPQH
TRBV7-8 ASSLEPGLLYNEQF
TRBV6-5 ASRPTGTGAYGYT
TRBV7-9 ASSFSQGMSYGYT
TRBV7-9 ASSPLIGWGDPSYEQY
TRBV7-6 ASSRRAGDPYEQY
TRBV4-3 ASSQDRTGRDTEAF
TRBV7-9 ASSTPSQETQY
TRBV7-2 ASSFIASGALGD
TRBV6-6 ASSYSKARGTEAF
TRBV7-9 ASSLTRLGRGKADTQY
TRBV7-3 ASSLRGPAEAF
TRBV7-8 ASSLERTGGLQY
TRBV9 ASSVGGAGNTGELF
TRBV29-1 SVANLDSLRRETQY
TRBV14 ASSSFIAADTGELF
TRBV10-3 AISDRELLGQY
TRBV19 ASRDRARGHQPQH
TRBV6-5 ASSFRGTGELF
TRBV9 ASSVAGEGYNEQF
TRBV11-3 ASSSRQGAISGNTIY
TRBV7-9 ASSKLQPQGDGYGYT
TRBV11-2 ASSLDRSGNTIY
TRBV4-1 ASSQNARVDEKLF
TRBV5-1 ASSLAQGGTEAF
TRBV11-2 ASSLTGTNYEQY
TRBV11-3 ASSSWREREGHTQY
TRBV7-8 ASSLAERGISYEQY
TRBV6-1 ASSQGGNLNYGYT
TRBV5-1 ASSLGQGIYNEQF
TRBV5-1 ASSGSGRADTQY
TRBV9 ASSVDTGGGLLSYGYT
TRBV7-6 ASSLGGRVDGYT
TRBV7-2 ASSLRVQETQY
TRBV25-1 ASSELGHNEQF
TRBV18 ASSPPSGLYEQY
TRBV18 ASSPGQGYTGELF
TRBV15 ATSRDSGNSPLH
TRBV2 ASSESGTHFSQSSPLH
TRBV19 ASSILSGETQY